A few counts support the clone carrying this TCR beta chain. Its antigen remains unidentified. These data are taken from a study of blood T cells in healthy people across ages. Study details: When template switching was applied, about one barcoded beta molecule was captured per two T cells.

Notes on the study in general: The diversity estimates, figures obtained from one million T cells, were considered underestimates.

The germline V and J ends were trimmed by 4 bases and 1 base, with 17 bases remaining between them. In germline, CDR1 is LGHNA, CDR2 YSLEER. This CDR3 is 16 amino acids long. A J-beta primer mix and a sample-barcoded 5' primer were used in a second PCR of roughly 7 to 12 cycles. TCRdb ran MiXCR on the 5' RACE reads and lists one entry per CDR3 protein. This table has around 1.5 million distinct CDR3 sequences, approximately 60% appearing once. This clonotype was sampled from a man aged 18 to 29 in good health. The gene calls are TRBV4-3 and TRBJ2-7; tentatively, D is TRBD2 (7 bases). Sequencing used blood. The CDR3 bases are TGCGCCAGCAGCCCTAGTGGGGGGGACAAGTCCTACGAGCAGTACTTC. As protein: CASSPSGGDKSYEQYF.